This T cell receptor (beta chain) was recovered during a study of cytotoxic CD8 clonotypes in ibrutinib-treated CLL. Clones were read by immunoSEQ multiplex PCR, and TCRdb kept only the in-frame ones, dropping some. Of 250,000 to 350,000 clones listed, more than 70% are singletons. Broader study findings: Ibrutinib response saw clonality rise, and progression saw it return toward baseline.

This clone has only one observation. Its specificity is unknown. J gave up 3 bases and V 5 bases, and 3 bases lay outside the gene matches. The CDR3 extends over 13 amino acids. Germline V CDR1 and CDR2: SGHRS, YFSETQ. V usage is TRBV5-1 and J usage is TRBJ2-3; 7 bases map to TRBD1. The clonotype was recovered from a human donor with chronic lymphocytic leukemia. This material consisted of PBMCs, taken at disease progression, from a patient treated with ibrutinib. The CDR3 coding sequence is TGCGCCAGCAGGCCGGACAGGACAGATACGCAGTATTTT. It specifies CASRPDRTDTQYF.